This T cell receptor beta chain was observed in a study of shared clonotypes between healthy human individuals. Looking at the study overall: Per donor, three plates held CD4 naive cells, three held CD4 memory, two held CD8 naive and one held CD8 memory.

Trimming cost V 0 bases and J 0 bases; bases outside gene matches: 7. CDR1 is LGHNA and CDR2 is YSLEER in the germline V gene. The CDR3 runs to 18 residues. The study, taken as a whole, reports: Naive subsets usually exceeded memory subsets in estimated richness.

Those who donated were healthy HIV-negative adults, with no recent acute infections or vaccinations reported. On this clone: Its cognate antigen is unknown.

This table comes from immunoSEQ multiplex PCR, and its TCRdb copy is limited to in-frame clones, with some not included. The sample includes about 2.4 million clones, around 90% of them seen just once. The material sequenced was naive CD4+ T cells sorted from blood. Subset given: CD45RA+ positively selected. The receptor was isolated from a man aged 18 to 30 in good health. The rearrangement links TRBV4-3 to TRBJ1-3, with 8 bases lining up with TRBD1. The CDR3 coding sequence is TGCGCCAGCAGCCAAGATTTGGGACAGGCGACCTCTGGAAACACCATATATTTT. Protein product: CASSQDLGQATSGNTIYF.